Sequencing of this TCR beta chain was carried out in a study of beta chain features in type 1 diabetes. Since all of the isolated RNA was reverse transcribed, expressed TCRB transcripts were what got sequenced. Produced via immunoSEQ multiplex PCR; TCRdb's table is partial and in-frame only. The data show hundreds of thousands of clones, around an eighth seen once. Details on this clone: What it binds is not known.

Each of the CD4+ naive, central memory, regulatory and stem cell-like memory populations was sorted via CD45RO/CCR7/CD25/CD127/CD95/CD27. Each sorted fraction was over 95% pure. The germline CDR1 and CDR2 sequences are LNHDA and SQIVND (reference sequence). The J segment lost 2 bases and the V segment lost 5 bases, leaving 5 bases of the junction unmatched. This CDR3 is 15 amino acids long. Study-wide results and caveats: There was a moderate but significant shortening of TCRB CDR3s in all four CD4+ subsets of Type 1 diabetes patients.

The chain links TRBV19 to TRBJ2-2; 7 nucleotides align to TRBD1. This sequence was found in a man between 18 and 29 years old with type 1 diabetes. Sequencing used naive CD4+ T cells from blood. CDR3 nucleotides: TGTGCCAGTAGTGTCGGGACAGACAACACCGGGGAGCTGTTTTTT. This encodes CASSVGTDNTGELFF.